The 23 T cell receptor beta chains below all came from one sample that was sequenced in a study of T cell responses to AZD1222 COVID-19 vaccine. Using immunoSEQ multiplex PCR, the repertoire was profiled, and TCRdb retains in-frame clones only, with some absent. Among about 190,000 clones listed, 85% to 95% were seen once. Material: peripheral blood, obtained on day 0 of AZD1222 vaccination. The receptors were gathered from an adult in good health.

The chain employs TRBV9 and TRBJ1-2; D unclear. The CDR3 has 12 residues. Germline CDR1 reads SGDLS; CDR2 reads YYNGEE. Between the trimmed V and J ends, which lost 4 bases and 4 bases, there was a span of 8 bases. This chain's CDR3 is CASSLSSYGYTF. In DNA form, the CDR3 reads TGTGCCAGCAGCCTAAGCAGCTATGGCTACACCTTC.

There are a few counts of this clone. The chain employs TRBV6-2 or TRBV6-3 and TRBJ1-2; D unclear. The CDR3 runs to 12 residues. The V end lost 2 bases, the J end lost 7 bases, and 8 bases lay between the germline ends. Germline CDR1 is MNHEY and CDR2 is SVGEGT. CDR3 nucleotides: TGTGCCAGCAGTTACCAGGTTTCTGGCTACACCTTC. It translates to CASSYQVSGYTF.

This chain uses TRBV6-5 with TRBJ1-1; D perhaps matches TRBD1 (6 bases). CDR1 and CDR2 from the germline V gene are MNHEY and SVGAGI. Trimming took off 8 bases at V and 1 base at J, with 14 bases between the two ends. The CDR3 has 14 residues. The CDR3 DNA is TGTGCCAGCGGTTTACAGGGACCGAACACTGAAGCTTTCTTT. This translates into CASGLQGPNTEAFF.

The chain links TRBV29-1 to TRBJ1-1; possible D gene TRBD1, 5 bases. The length of the CDR3 is 11 residues. Germline CDR1 SQVTM, CDR2 ANQGSEA. V was trimmed by 4 bases and J by 5 bases, leaving 8 bases between them. The CDR3 bases are TGCAGCGTTGTACCAGGGACTGAAGCTTTCTTT. Translating gives CSVVPGTEAFF.

This clone was counted a single time. The chain employs TRBV18 and TRBJ2-1; D possibly corresponds to TRBD2 (6 bases). CDR1 and CDR2 from the germline V gene are KGHSH and LQKENI. V lost 3 bases and J lost 6, with 18 bases in between. The CDR3 is 16 amino acids. The CDR3 bases are TGTGCCAGCTCACCTACGCGTCTAGACGGGGGCAATGAGCAGTTCTTC. This translates into CASSPTRLDGGNEQFF.

The V gene is TRBV6-5, the J gene TRBJ1-1; TRBD1 matches 8 bases. Germline trimming cut 6 bases from V and 4 bases from J; bases unmatched to any gene: 1. Per germline, CDR1 MNHEY and CDR2 SVGAGI. The CDR3 contains 12 residues. For the CDR3, the DNA is TGTGCCAGCAGGGACAGGGCCACTGAAGCTTTCTTT. It codes for CASRDRATEAFF.

The chain recombines TRBV6-5 with TRBJ1-2; possible D gene TRBD1, 6 bases. V was trimmed by 6 bases and J by 2 bases, leaving 10 bases between them. The CDR3 totals 13 residues. Germline CDR1 MNHEY, CDR2 SVGAGI. Here the CDR3 DNA reads TGTGCCAGCAGCCTAGGGGGGAACTATGGCTACACCTTC. Translated: CASSLGGNYGYTF.

V and J are TRBV7-9 and TRBJ2-1; 9 nucleotides line up with TRBD2. V gave up 3 bases and J gave up 6 bases; unmatched junction bases: 3. This CDR3 comprises 14 residues. Germline CDR1 and CDR2: SEHNR and FQNEAQ (reference sequence). Written as DNA, the CDR3 is TGTGCCAGCAGCTTTAGCGGGGGAACCAATGAGCAGTTCTTC. As protein: CASSFSGGTNEQFF.

This sequence joins TRBV7-2 and TRBJ1-1; possibly TRBD1 for D (6 bases). The CDR3 runs to 13 residues. CDR1 is SGHTA and CDR2 is FQGNSA in the germline V gene. V was trimmed by 4 bases and J by 4 bases, leaving 10 bases between them. The CDR3 region is CASSWTVLTEAFF. The DNA of the CDR3 is TGTGCCAGCAGCTGGACAGTTCTCACTGAAGCTTTCTTT.

Points on this clone: This same CDR3 is encoded by further DNA sequences in the sample. The V call is TRBV11-3, the J call TRBJ1-1; unclear D gene. CDR1 SGHNT and CDR2 YENEEA come from the germline V gene. Trimming shortened V by 6 bases and J by 4 bases, and 15 bases separated the two germline ends. The CDR3 totals 14 residues. The CDR3 here is CASSQHRGSTEAFF. Written as DNA, the CDR3 is TGTGCCAGCAGTCAACACCGGGGTAGCACTGAAGCTTTCTTT.

This sequence joins TRBV13 and TRBJ2-2, with D possibly TRBD2 on 6 matching bases. Trimming took 11 bases from V and 1 from J, leaving 11 bases between them. The V gene's germline CDR1 is PRHDT and CDR2 FYEKMQ (reference sequence). The CDR3 is 13 residues long. CDR3 loop: CAGGDGNTGELFF. CDR3 nucleotide sequence: TGTGCCGGCGGGGACGGGAACACCGGGGAGCTGTTTTTT.

This clone was recorded only once. The chain uses TRBV6-5 and TRBJ1-1; 7 nucleotides agree with TRBD1. Germline CDR1 reads MNHEY; CDR2 reads SVGAGI. With V trimmed by 7 bases and J by 4 bases, 12 bases remained unmatched. The CDR3 runs to 15 residues. CDR3 in DNA: TGTGCCAGCATTCCAGGGGGGCTCCAGCGCACTGAAGCTTTCTTT. Translation: CASIPGGLQRTEAFF.

A single count supports this clone. The CDR3 here is CATSDSTDDYGYTF. CDR3 DNA sequence: TGTGCCACCAGTGACAGTACAGACGACTATGGCTACACCTTC. This chain uses TRBV24-1 with TRBJ1-2; D is unclear. Deletions cut 4 bases from V and 3 bases from J, with 11 bases between. The germline V gene has CDR1 KGHDR and CDR2 SFDVKD. CDR3 size: 14 residues.

The chain is built from TRBV5-1 and TRBJ1-2, with 7 bases lining up with TRBD1. Germline assignment: CDR1 SGHRS and CDR2 YFSETQ. The CDR3 runs to 16 residues. V dropped 4 bases and J dropped 0; count of bases not matched to a gene: 9. CDR3 protein: CASSLARTGPNYGYTF. CDR3 bases: TGCGCCAGCAGCCTCGCTCGGACAGGCCCTAACTATGGCTACACCTTC.

This clone occurred once. V usage is TRBV7-6 and J usage is TRBJ1-3; the D gene is possibly TRBD1 (6 bases). Germline V lookup: CDR1 SGHVS, CDR2 FNYEAQ. CDR3 size: 15 residues. Trimming took off 3 bases at V and 2 bases at J, with 11 bases between the two ends. The CDR3 protein is CASSFSSGAGNTIYF. The CDR3 nucleotides read TGTGCCAGCAGCTTCAGCTCAGGGGCTGGAAACACCATATATTTT.

This clone was found a few times. This chain joins TRBV3-1 (or the pseudogene TRBV3-2) and TRBJ1-5; D is undetermined. CDR1 is LGHDT, CDR2 YNNKEL, per germline (reference sequence). The CDR3 covers 14 residues. Trimming left V 1 base short and J 4 bases short, with 8 bases between. The DNA of the CDR3 is TGTGCCAGCAGCCAAGGGACTCCAAATCAGCCCCAGCATTTT. Residues: CASSQGTPNQPQHF.

The chain has TRBV12-5 and TRBJ2-2; 10 bases match TRBD1. CDR3 length: 14 amino acids. The V gene end was trimmed by 6 bases and the J gene end by 7 bases; junction bases not matched to a gene: 5. Germline V gives CDR1 LGHNT, CDR2 FRNRAP. The CDR3 DNA sequence: TGTGCTAGTGGCCTGGGACAGGGGAACGGGGAGCTGTTTTTT. It is translated as CASGLGQGNGELFF.

This clone was picked up one time. The chain is built from TRBV6-5 and TRBJ1-2; D uncertain. V dropped 0 bases and J dropped 4 bases, with 12 bases sitting between them. The CDR3 has 15 amino acids. The germline V gene encodes CDR1 MNHEY and CDR2 SVGAGI. CDR3 protein: CASSYSRRPIYGYTF. DNA for the CDR3: TGTGCCAGCAGTTACTCCCGGCGCCCGATCTATGGCTACACCTTC.

The chain uses TRBV9 and TRBJ2-7; D is ambiguous. V gave up 0 bases and J gave up 4 bases, with 5 bases separating them. Germline values: CDR1 SGDLS, CDR2 YYNGEE. This CDR3 region has 12 residues. CDR3 region: CASSVGDYEQYF. The CDR3 region has the DNA TGTGCCAGCAGCGTAGGAGATTACGAGCAGTACTTC. The full variable domain, with the rest looked up from reference TRBV9 and TRBJ2-7, is DSGVTQTPKHLITATGQRVTLRCSPRSGDLSVYWYQQSLDQGLQFLIQYYNGEERAKGNILERFSAQQFPDLHSELNLSSLELGDSALYFCASSVGDYEQYFGPGTRLTVT.

The CDR3 bases are TGTGCCAGCAGTAAGGGACAGCGCTATGGCTACACCTTC. Translated: CASSKGQRYGYTF. The chain joins TRBV27 to TRBJ1-2; 7 bases align to TRBD1. V trimming: 5 bases; J trimming: 4 bases; junction bases outside the gene matches: 4. The CDR3 has 13 amino acids. Germline V gene lookup returns CDR1 MNHEY and CDR2 SMNVEV (reference sequence).

The chain has TRBV19 and TRBJ2-1; no clear D. CDR1 is LNHDA and CDR2 is SQIVND in the germline V gene (reference sequence). The CDR3 spans 14 residues. V was pared by 5 bases and J by 0 bases, with 8 bases between. The CDR3 DNA follows: TGTGCCAGTAGTCTTGGGCCCTCCTACAATGAGCAGTTCTTC. Its translation: CASSLGPSYNEQFF.

The chain links TRBV19 to TRBJ2-3, with 14 bases fitting TRBD2. The germline V gene has CDR1 LNHDA and CDR2 SQIVND (reference sequence). The CDR3 sequence is 14 residues long. Trimming at V came to 8 bases and at J to 4 bases, leaving 2 bases not matched to a gene. CDR3 sequence reads: CASGTSGGSDTQYF. The CDR3 DNA follows: TGTGCCAGTGGGACTAGCGGGGGATCAGATACGCAGTATTTT.

This chain joins TRBV29-1 and TRBJ2-1; no clear D gene. CDR3 size: 12 residues. Trimming shortened V by 4 bases and J by 6 bases, and 10 bases separated the two germline ends. From germline, CDR1 is SQVTM and CDR2 ANQGSEA. DNA of the CDR3: TGCAGCGTTGTAGTCCCGCCCAATGAGCAGTTCTTC. It codes for CSVVVPPNEQFF.